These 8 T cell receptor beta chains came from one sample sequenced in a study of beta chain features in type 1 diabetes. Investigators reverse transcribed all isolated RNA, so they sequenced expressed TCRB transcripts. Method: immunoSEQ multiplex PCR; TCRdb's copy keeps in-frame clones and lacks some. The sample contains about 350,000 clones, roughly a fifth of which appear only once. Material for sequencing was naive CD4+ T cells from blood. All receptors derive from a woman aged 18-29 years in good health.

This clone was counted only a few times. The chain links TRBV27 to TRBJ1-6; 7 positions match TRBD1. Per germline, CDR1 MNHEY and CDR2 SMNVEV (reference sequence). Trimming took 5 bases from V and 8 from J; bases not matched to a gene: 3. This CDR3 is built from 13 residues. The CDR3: CASSRQGDSPLHF. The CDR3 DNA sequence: TGTGCCAGCAGTAGACAGGGTGATTCACCCCTCCACTTT.

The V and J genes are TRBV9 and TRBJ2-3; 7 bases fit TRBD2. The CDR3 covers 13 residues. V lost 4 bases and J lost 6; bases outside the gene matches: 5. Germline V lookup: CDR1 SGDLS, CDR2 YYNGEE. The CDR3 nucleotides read TGTGCCAGCAGCTTGCGACTAGCCGATACGCAGTATTTT. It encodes CASSLRLADTQYF.

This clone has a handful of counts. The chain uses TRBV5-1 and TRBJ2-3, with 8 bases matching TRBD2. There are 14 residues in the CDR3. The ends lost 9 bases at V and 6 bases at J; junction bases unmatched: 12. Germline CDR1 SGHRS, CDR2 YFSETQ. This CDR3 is CATKAGGEGDTQYF. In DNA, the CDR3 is TGCGCCACCAAGGCGGGGGGCGAGGGGGATACGCAGTATTTT.

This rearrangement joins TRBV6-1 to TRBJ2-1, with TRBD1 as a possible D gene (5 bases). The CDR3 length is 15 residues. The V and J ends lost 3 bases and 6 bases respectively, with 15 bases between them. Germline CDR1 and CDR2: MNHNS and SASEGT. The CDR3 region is CASSDAGLGINEQFF. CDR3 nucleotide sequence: TGTGCCAGCAGTGATGCAGGGCTGGGGATCAATGAGCAGTTCTTC.

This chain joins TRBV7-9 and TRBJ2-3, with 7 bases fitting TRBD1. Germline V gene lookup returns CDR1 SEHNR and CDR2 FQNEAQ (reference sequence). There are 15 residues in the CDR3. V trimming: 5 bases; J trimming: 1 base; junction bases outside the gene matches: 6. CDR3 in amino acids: CASSIWTGGTDTQYF. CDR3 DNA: TGTGCCAGCAGCATTTGGACAGGAGGCACAGATACGCAGTATTTT.

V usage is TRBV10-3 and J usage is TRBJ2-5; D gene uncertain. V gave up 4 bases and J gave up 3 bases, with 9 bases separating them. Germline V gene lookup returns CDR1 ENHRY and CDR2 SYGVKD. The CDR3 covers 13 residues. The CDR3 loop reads CAISVTVKETQYF. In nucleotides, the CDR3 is TGTGCCATCAGTGTCACGGTGAAAGAGACCCAGTACTTC.

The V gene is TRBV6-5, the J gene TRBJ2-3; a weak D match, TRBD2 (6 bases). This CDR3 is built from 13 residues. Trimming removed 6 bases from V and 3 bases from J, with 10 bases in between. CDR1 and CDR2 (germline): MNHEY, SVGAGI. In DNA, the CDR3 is TGTGCCAGCAGGGACGGGGGAACAGATACGCAGTATTTT. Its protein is CASRDGGTDTQYF.

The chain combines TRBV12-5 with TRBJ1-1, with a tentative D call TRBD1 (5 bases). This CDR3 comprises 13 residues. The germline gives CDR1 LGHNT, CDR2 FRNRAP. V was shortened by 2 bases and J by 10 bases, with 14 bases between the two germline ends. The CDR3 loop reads CASGLSGTGGAFF. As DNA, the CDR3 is TGTGCTAGTGGTTTGAGCGGCACCGGGGGAGCTTTCTTT.